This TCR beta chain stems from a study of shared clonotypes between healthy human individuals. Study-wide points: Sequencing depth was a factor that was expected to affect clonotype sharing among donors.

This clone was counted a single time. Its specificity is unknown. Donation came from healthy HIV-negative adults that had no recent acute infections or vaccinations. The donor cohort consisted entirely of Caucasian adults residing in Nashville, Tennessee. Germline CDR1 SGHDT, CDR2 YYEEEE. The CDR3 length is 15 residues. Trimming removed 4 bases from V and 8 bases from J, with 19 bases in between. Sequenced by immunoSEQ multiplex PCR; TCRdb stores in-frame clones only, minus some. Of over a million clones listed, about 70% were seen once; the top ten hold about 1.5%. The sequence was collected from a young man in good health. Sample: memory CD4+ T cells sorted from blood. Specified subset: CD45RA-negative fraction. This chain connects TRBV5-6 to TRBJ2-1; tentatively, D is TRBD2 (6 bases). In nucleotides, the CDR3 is TGTGCCAGCAGCGGCGGACTAAGGATAGTCGATGAGCAGTTCTTC. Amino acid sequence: CASSGGLRIVDEQFF.